The sample holds one count of the clone carrying this T cell receptor beta chain. This sample was included in a study of shared clonotypes between healthy human individuals. Only CD45RO-negative cells positively selected for CCR7 counted as naive CD8 cells, so terminally differentiated effector memory CD45RA+ cells were excluded. Germline V CDR1 and CDR2: ENHRY, SYGVKD. V gave up 0 bases and J gave up 4 bases; unmatched junction bases: 8. This CDR3 comprises 16 residues. The protocol was immunoSEQ multiplex PCR, while the TCRdb copy is restricted to in-frame clones and leaves out a portion. The data contain about 2.1 million clones, just over 90% of them singletons.

Sequencing was carried out using naive CD8+ T cells from PBMCs. The receptor was isolated from a man aged 18-30 years in good health. Some clones in this sample may be carry-over from other donors' samples. The V call is TRBV10-3, the J call TRBJ2-5; TRBD2 matches 7 bases. In DNA form, the CDR3 reads TGTGCCATCAGTGAGTCCTTTGCGGGAGTGGGAGAGACCCAGTACTTC. Its translation is CAISESFAGVGETQYF.